The text below deals with one TCR beta chain. Its antigen is still unknown. Per-base qualities were not stored, and no clone one base away is much larger. The record originates from a study of shared clonotypes between healthy human individuals (dated by TCRdb to the early 2020s). Regarding the research as a whole: A few men and a couple of women, aged 18 to 49 years, made up the cohort. For each donor, CD4 naive and CD4 memory were each given three plates, CD8 naive was given two plates, and CD8 memory was given one plate. To estimate repertoire size and how much clonotypes are shared between individuals, the study performed deep sequencing of blood TCR repertoires from roughly five healthy adults. Different laboratories and diverse techniques were used to prepare libraries and sequence TCR repertoires, to increase sequencing depth and limit assay-specific biases. Between about 0.94 and 10 billion PBMCs per donor were obtained by leukapheresis.

Via the germline V gene, CDR1 is MGHRA and CDR2 YSYEKL. V and J are truncated by 5 bases and 8 bases respectively, leaving an intervening sequence of 24 bases. CDR3 length: 16 amino acids, cysteine to phenylalanine. CDR3 DNA only is kept here, 48 bases in frame from base 1. For the CD8 naive samples, CD45RO-negative cells were positively selected for CCR7, yielding a CD45RA+CCR7+ population from which TemRA cells were excluded. The donors were healthy, HIV-negative adults with no recently reported acute infections or vaccinations. Every donor was a Caucasian adult living in Nashville, Tennessee, USA. Blood was obtained by leukapheresis, after which PBMCs were separated by Ficoll-Histopaque density gradient centrifugation and cryopreserved in liquid nitrogen vapor phase. Purity and quantity of every magnetically sorted T cell population were checked by analytical flow cytometry. Genomic DNA was isolated from each sorted fraction and quantified by UV absorbance on a Nanodrop 2000c.

Summary of the overall study and its limitations: Sampling was restricted to blood, and TCR repertoires in tissue are likely to differ from TCR repertoires in blood. Even with the large sequencing depth, rarefaction of the sorted-subset datasets indicated that sequencing was incomplete. Compared with non-shared clonotypes, clonotypes shared by all four sorted-subset donors had higher generation probabilities. Across a few donors, about 4.5% of naive CD4, approximately 3.5% of naive CD8, approximately 2.5% of memory CD4, and under 0.45% of memory CD8 clonotypes were shared. Estimated clonotype richness was generally larger for naive than for memory subsets. Pairwise subsampling indicated that sequencing depth was expected to affect the degree of clonotype sharing among donors. The small number of donors limited the genetic and exposure-history diversity represented.

Using the deep immunoSEQ assay, TCR CDR3 regions were amplified from genomic DNA by multiplex PCR. Genomic DNA extracted from each cell subset was distributed evenly over all wells of several immunoSEQ 96-well plates, and each plate served as one replicate. For sorted subsets, each replicate PCR was loaded with roughly 190 ng genomic DNA, equivalent to 30,000 or so T cell genomes. Purified libraries were measured with a Qubit 3.0 fluorometer, size-checked on a Bioanalyzer 2100, and measured again with the KAPA Library Quantification kit. Every immunoSEQ 96-well plate was sequenced on a separate single-read 150-cycle Illumina NextSeq 550 flow cell. Per the authors' processing: Because the immunoSEQ output included only junctional sequences and no quality scores, the filtering could not be the same as the filtering used for full-length reads. Sequences were annotated with PyIR, a Python wrapper for IgBLAST v1.9, and V/J genes and CDR3 were assigned using IMGT germline references. Reads were filtered out if the reads had weak V/J assignments (E-value above 1e-6), no CDR3, stop codons, out-of-frame junctions, or ambiguous translated residues. V3J clonotypes were defined as sequences sharing an identical inferred V gene, J gene, and CDR3 amino acid sequence. To compute the percentage overlap between repertoires, the number of shared unique clonotypes was divided by the size of the smaller repertoire. Richness of each repertoire was evaluated using RTK rarefaction, the Chao1 estimator, and Recon v2.1 estimates of unobserved clonotypes. Generation probabilities were computed with OLGA for all TCRbeta clonotypes obtained by the gDNA method from a handful of donors. This is the immuneACCESS table as TCRdb keeps it, with only in-frame sequences that have V and J called. A part of the clones is gone; compared with another copy, unresolved V genes explain less than half, and the rest is unexplained. V, J and clone size derive from that table, while D and trimming were established from the DNA sequence. The sample table shows around 2.1 million clones, and about 93% are seen once. The ten largest clones capture around 1.7% of the sample.

The receptor was isolated from a man aged 18 to 29 in good health. Some clones in this sample may be carry-over from other donors' samples. The chain employs TRBV4-1 and TRBJ1-2, and TRBD1 may be the D gene, going by 6 matching bases. The sample taken for sequencing was naive CD8+ T cells from PBMCs. The cell subset or site label, as the study defines it: CD45RA+CCR7+. The CDR3 protein sequence reads: CASSDGVGAGAQGYTF. The DNA reads as follows: TGCGCCAGCAGCGACGGCGTTGGGGCGGGGGCGCAGGGCTACACCTTC.